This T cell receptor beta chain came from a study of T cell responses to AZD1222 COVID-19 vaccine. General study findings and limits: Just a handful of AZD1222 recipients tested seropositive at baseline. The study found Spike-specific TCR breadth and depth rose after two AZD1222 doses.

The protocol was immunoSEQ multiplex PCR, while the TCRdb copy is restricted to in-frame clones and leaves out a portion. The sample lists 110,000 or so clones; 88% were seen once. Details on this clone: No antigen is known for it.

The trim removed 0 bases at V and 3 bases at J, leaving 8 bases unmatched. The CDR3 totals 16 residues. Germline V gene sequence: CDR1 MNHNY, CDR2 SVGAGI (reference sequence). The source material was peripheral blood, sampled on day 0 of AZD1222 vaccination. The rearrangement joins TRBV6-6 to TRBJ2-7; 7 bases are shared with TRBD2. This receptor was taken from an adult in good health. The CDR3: CASSYSAAGRVYEQYF. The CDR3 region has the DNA TGTGCCAGCAGTTACTCAGCGGCGGGGAGGGTCTACGAGCAGTACTTC.